This T cell receptor (beta chain) appears in the sequencing data of a study of T-cell reconstitution after alpha-beta-depleted transplantation in children. Study-level results: Reportedly, alpha-beta T cells present about two months post-transplant originated from several hundred expanded clones of graft origin. After one year, T-cell counts and TCRbeta diversity mostly came from new T cells.

There are a few counts of this clonotype. Its cognate antigen is unknown. Preparation of the TCRbeta library involved a method that used unique molecular identifiers. TCRdb itself ran the PCR reads through MiXCR, one entry per CDR3 protein. Of about 420,000 distinct CDR3 sequences detected, around 15% appear once; the ten largest clones hold around 30%. Germline lookup yields CDR1 MDHEN and CDR2 SYDVKM. The CDR3 spans 15 residues. Trimming shortened V by 6 bases and J by 4 bases, and 17 bases separated the two germline ends. The sequenced sample was PBMCs, mostly from graft donor cells, obtained 360 days after TCRalphabeta/CD19-depleted stem cell transplant. The TCR originated in a boy in the first two years of life who had a stem cell transplant for Wiskott-Aldrich syndrome, so the T cells may come from the graft donor. V usage is TRBV28 and J usage is TRBJ2-3; D is undetermined. CDR3 loop: CASSQGRRPPDTQYF. The CDR3 coding sequence is TGTGCCAGCAGCCAAGGACGGCGTCCCCCAGATACGCAGTATTTT.